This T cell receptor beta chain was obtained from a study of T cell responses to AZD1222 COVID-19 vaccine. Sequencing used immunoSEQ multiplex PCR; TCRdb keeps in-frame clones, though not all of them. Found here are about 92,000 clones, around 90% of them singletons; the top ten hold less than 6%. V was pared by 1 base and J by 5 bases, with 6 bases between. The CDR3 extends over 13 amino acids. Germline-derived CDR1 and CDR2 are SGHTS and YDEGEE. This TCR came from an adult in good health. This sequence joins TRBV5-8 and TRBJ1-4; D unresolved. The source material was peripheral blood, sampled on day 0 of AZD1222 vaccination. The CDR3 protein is CASSLYGNEKLFF. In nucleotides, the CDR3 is TGTGCCAGCAGCTTGTATGGAAATGAAAAACTGTTTTTT.